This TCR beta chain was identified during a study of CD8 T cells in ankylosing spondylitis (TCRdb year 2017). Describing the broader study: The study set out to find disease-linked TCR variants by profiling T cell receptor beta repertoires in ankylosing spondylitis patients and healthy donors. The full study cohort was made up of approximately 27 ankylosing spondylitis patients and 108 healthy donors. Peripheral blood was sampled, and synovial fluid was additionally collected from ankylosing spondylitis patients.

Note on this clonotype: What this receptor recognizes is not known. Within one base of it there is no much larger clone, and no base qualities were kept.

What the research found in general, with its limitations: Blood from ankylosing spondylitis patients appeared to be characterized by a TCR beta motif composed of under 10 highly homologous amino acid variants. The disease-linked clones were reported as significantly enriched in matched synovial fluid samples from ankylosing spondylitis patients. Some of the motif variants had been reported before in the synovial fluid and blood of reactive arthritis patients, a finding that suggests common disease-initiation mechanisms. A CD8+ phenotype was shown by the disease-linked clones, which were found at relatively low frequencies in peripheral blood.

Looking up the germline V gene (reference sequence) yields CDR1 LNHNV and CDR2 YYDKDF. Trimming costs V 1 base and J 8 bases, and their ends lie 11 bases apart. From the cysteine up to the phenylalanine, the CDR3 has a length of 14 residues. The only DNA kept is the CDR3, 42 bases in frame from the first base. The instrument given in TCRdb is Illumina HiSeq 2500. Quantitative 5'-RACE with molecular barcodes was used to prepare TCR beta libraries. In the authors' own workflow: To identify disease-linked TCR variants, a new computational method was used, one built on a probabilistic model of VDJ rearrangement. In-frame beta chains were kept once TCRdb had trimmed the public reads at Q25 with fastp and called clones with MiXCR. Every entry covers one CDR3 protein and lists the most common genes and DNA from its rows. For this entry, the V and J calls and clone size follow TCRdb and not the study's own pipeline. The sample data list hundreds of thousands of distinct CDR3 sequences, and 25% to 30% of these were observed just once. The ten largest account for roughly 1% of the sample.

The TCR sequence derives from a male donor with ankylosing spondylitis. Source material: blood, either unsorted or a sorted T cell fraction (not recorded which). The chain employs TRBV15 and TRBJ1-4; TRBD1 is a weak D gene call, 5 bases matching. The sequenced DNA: TGTGCCACCAGCAGAGGAGGGGTTGAAGAAAAACTGTTTTTT. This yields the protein CATSRGGVEEKLFF.